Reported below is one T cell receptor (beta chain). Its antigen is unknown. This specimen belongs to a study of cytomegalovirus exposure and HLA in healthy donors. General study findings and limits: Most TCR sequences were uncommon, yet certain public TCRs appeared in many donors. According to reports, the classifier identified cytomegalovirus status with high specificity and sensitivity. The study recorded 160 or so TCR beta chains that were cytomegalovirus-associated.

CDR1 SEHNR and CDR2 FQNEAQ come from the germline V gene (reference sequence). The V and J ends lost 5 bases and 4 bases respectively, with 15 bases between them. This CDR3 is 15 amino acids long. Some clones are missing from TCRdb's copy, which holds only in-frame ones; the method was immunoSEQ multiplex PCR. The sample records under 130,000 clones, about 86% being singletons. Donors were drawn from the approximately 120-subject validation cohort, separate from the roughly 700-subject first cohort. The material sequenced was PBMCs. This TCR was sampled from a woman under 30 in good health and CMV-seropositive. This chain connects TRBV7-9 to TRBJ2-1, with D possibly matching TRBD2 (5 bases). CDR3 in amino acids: CASSTPRAVYNEQFF. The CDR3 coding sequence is TGTGCCAGCAGCACGCCTCGAGCGGTATACAATGAGCAGTTCTTC.